This T cell receptor beta chain was obtained from a study of identical twins. This clonotype was detected once. TCRdb ran MiXCR on the 5' RACE reads and lists one entry per CDR3 protein. This table has roughly 480,000 distinct CDR3 sequences, 20% to 30% appearing once. V shed 4 bases and J shed 5 bases, with 14 bases lying between them. The CDR3 contains 14 residues. Germline values: CDR1 LGHDT, CDR2 YNNKEL (reference sequence). This same sample was also taken into another study, of T cells expressing NK-cell markers. That report notes: TCR beta repertoires came from sorted CD3+CD56+NKG2C+, CD3+CD56+NKG2C- and CD3+CD56-NKG2C+ T cells. HCMV serostatus: seven of eight sequenced donors positive, one negative.

This clonotype was obtained from a young woman in good health. The chain couples TRBV3-1 to TRBJ2-5; either TRBD1 or TRBD2 may fit D (5 bases each). The sequencing input was CD4+ T cells sorted from blood. CDR3 loop: CASSPIRGGETQYF. The CDR3 bases are TGTGCCAGCAGCCCAATAAGGGGCGGGGAGACCCAGTACTTC.